This TCR beta chain was identified during a study of cytomegalovirus exposure and HLA in healthy donors. The repertoire was sequenced with immunoSEQ multiplex PCR; TCRdb's copy has only in-frame clones and lacks some. The table lists fewer than 150,000 clones, about 88% of them singletons. This clone showed up just once. Material for sequencing was PBMCs. This sequence was found in a man aged 25-45 years in good health and CMV-seronegative.

The CDR3 here is CASSQVLGTGELFF. Written as DNA, the CDR3 is TGTGCCAGCAGCCAAGTCCTCGGGACCGGGGAGCTGTTTTTT. The chain recombines TRBV14 with TRBJ2-2; no clear D. The germline V gene has CDR1 SGHDN and CDR2 FVKESK. The CDR3 runs 14 residues. V shed 1 base and J shed 5 bases, with 8 bases lying between them.